Each of the 4 T cell receptor beta chains below was sequenced from the same sample in a study of blood T cell repertoires in COVID-19. Sequencing was performed with immunoSEQ multiplex PCR; in TCRdb, only in-frame clones are kept and a portion is missing. The sample has hundreds of thousands of clones; about 86% are singletons. The specimen sequenced was PBMCs or T cells enriched from blood (not recorded which). These receptors came from a woman younger than 45 who had been exposed to COVID-19.

The J gene is TRBJ1-2, the V gene TRBV13; 7 nucleotides match TRBD1. CDR1 and CDR2 (germline): PRHDT, FYEKMQ (reference sequence). V trimming: 5 bases; J trimming: 2 bases; junction bases outside the gene matches: 5. This CDR3 contains 14 residues. The CDR3 DNA sequence: TGTGCCAGCAGCGTTGGGACAGTCAACTATGGCTACACCTTC. Its protein product is CASSVGTVNYGYTF.

Here the CDR3 DNA reads TGCAGCGTTGAAGACAGGGGGCGCGACTATGGCTACACCTTC. The encoded protein is CSVEDRGRDYGYTF. The chain joins TRBV29-1 to TRBJ1-2; TRBD1 matches at 8 bases. Trimming cost V 0 bases and J 3 bases; bases outside gene matches: 3. The germline V gene has CDR1 SQVTM and CDR2 ANQGSEA. The CDR3 contains 14 residues.

This sequence joins TRBV12-5 and TRBJ2-7, with D perhaps TRBD1 (6 bases). Germline CDR1 reads LGHNT; CDR2 reads FRNRAP. Trimming pared 7 bases from V and 4 bases from J, leaving 20 bases between. CDR3 length equals 15 residues. CDR3 amino acids: CASAHRVSPTYEQYF. As DNA, the CDR3 is TGTGCTAGTGCCCACAGGGTATCTCCCACTTACGAGCAGTACTTC.

CDR3 loop: CSALRYNEQFF. The CDR3 DNA sequence: TGCAGTGCGCTCAGGTACAATGAGCAGTTCTTC. This sequence joins TRBV20-1 and TRBJ2-1; D unclear. The CDR3 runs 11 residues. CDR1 is DFQATT and CDR2 is SNEGSKA in the germline V gene (reference sequence). Deletions cut 6 bases from V and 4 bases from J, with 7 bases between.